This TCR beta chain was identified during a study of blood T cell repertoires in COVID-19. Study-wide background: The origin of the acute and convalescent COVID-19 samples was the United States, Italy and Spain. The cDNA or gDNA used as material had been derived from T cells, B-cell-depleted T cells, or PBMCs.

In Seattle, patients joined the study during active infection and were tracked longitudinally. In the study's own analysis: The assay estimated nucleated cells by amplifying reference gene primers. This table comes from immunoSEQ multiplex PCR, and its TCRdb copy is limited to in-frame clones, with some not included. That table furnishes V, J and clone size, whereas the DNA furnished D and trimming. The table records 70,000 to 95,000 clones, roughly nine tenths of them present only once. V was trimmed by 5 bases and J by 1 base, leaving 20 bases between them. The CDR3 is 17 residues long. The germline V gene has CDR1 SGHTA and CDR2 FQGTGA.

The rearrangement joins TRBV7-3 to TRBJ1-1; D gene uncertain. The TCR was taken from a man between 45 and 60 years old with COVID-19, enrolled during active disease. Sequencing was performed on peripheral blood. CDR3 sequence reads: CASSAPLRGGRNTEAFF. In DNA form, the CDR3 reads TGTGCCAGCAGCGCACCGCTACGGGGAGGTAGGAACACTGAAGCTTTCTTT.